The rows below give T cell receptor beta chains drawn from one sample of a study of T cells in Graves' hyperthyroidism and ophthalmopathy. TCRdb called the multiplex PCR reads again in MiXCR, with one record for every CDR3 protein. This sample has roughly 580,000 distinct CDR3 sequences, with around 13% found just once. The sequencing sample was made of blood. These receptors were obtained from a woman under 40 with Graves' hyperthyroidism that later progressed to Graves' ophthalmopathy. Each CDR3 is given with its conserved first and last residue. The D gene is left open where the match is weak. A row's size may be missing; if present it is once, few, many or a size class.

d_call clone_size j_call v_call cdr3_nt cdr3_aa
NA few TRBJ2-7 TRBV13 TGTGCCACCCAGCGGAGGGGGGACGAGCAGTACTTC CATQRRGDEQYF
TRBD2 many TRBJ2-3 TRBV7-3 TGTGCCAGCAGCGAAAGGGACTACACAGATACGCAGTATTTT CASSERDYTDTQYF
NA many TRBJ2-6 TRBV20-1 TGCAGTGCTAGAGTGGGGCTTGGGGCCAACGTCCTGACTTTC CSARVGLGANVLTF
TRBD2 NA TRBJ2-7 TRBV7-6 TGTGCCAGCAGCTTGTCCGGGACTAGCGGGAACTCATCAGGCCGCGAGCAGTACTTC CASSLSGTSGNSSGREQYF
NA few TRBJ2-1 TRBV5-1 TGCGCCAGCAGCGACAAAAGGGCCCCCTACAATGAGCAGTTCTTC CASSDKRAPYNEQFF
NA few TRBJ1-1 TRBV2 TGTGCCAGCAGTGAAGACACTACTCCGAACACTGAAGCTTTCTTT CASSEDTTPNTEAFF
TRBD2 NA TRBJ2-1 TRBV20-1 TGCAGTGCCCTAGCGGGAGCCAACTACAATGAGCAGTTCTTC CSALAGANYNEQFF
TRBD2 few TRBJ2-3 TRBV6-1 TGTGCCAGCAAAACGGGCGGGAGTAGAGCAGATACGCAGTATTTT CASKTGGSRADTQYF
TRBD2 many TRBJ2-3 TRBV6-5 TGTGCCAGCAGTTACTCTTCCCTAGCGGGGCCCGTTAGCACAGATACGCAGTATTTT CASSYSSLAGPVSTDTQYF
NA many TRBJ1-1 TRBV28 TGTGCCAGCAGCCGGACTGAAGCTTTCTTT CASSRTEAFF
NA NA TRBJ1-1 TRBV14 TGTGCCAGCAGCCAAGGAGACTGGGCCACTGAAGCTTTCTTT CASSQGDWATEAFF
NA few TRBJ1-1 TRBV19 TGTGCCAGTAGTATAGATCTTCTTGGGAGTGAAGCTTTCTTT CASSIDLLGSEAFF
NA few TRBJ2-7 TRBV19 TGTGCCAGTAGAGCCCCGGACGGCTCCTACGAGCAGTACTTC CASRAPDGSYEQYF
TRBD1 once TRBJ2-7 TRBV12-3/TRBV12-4 TGTGCCAGCAGCTTGAGGGACAGGGGAGATGAGCAGTACTTC CASSLRDRGDEQYF
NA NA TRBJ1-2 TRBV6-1 TGTGCCAGCAGGACGGAGCATGGCTACACCTTC CASRTEHGYTF
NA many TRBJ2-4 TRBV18 TGTGCCAGCACGTCAATAGCCAAAAACATTCAGTACTTC CASTSIAKNIQYF
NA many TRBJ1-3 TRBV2 TGTGCCAGCAAGTTCGAACAGATGAACTCTGGAAACACCATATATTTT CASKFEQMNSGNTIYF
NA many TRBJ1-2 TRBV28 TGTGCCAGCAGTTCGGTTGCCTTTGACACCTTC CASSSVAFDTF
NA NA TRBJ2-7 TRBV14 TGTGCCAGCAGCCATCAAAGCCGGCACGAGCAGTACTTC CASSHQSRHEQYF
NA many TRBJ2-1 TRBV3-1 TGTGCCAGCAGCAAAACAGGGTTCTCCTACAATGAGCAGTTCTTC CASSKTGFSYNEQFF
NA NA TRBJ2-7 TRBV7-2 TGTGCCAGCAGCCCTGACAGCCACCTGCAGTACTTC CASSPDSHLQYF
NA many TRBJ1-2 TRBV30 TGTGCCTGGAGGGACAGTTTCTATGGCTACACCTTC CAWRDSFYGYTF
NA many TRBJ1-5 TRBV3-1 TGTGCCAGCAGCCAAGATAGCAATCAGCCCCAGCATTTT CASSQDSNQPQHF
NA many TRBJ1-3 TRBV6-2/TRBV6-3 TGTGCCAGCAGTTATCAAGGGGCCTCTGGAAACACCATATATTTT CASSYQGASGNTIYF
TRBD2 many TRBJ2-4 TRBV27 TGTGCCAGCACGAATAGCGGGCATGGCATTCAGTACTTC CASTNSGHGIQYF
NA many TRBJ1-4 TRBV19 TGTGCCAGTACCCAGGTCTCAACTAATGAAAAACTGTTTTTT CASTQVSTNEKLFF
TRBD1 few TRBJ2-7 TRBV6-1 TGTGCCAGCAGTAGAGGCACCCGGACAGGAGGCTACGAGCAGTACTTC CASSRGTRTGGYEQYF
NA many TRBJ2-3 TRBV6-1 TGTGCCAGCAGGGAAATGCAGGGTGTTACAGATACGCAGTATTTT CASREMQGVTDTQYF
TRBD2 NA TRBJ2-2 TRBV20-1 TGCAGTGCTAGAGATTCACTAGCGGGAGGAGGGTCGGACACCGGGGAGCTGTTTTTT CSARDSLAGGGSDTGELFF
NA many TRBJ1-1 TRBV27 TGTGCCAGCAGTTCTCAGGGGACTGAAGCTTTCTTT CASSSQGTEAFF
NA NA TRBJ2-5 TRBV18 TGTGCCAGCTCACCGGTCACTAGCCAAGAGACCCAGTACTTC CASSPVTSQETQYF
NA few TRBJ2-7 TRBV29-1 TGCAGCGTTCGCACACCCGGGGCCTACGAGCAGTACTTC CSVRTPGAYEQYF
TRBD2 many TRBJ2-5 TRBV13 TGTGCCAGCAGCACTTCCCTAGCGGGAGGTAGAGGAGAGACCCAGTACTTC CASSTSLAGGRGETQYF
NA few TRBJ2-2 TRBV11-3 TGTGCCAGCAGCTCCCAAACCGACAGGGCGGGGGTCGGGGAGCTGTTTTTT CASSSQTDRAGVGELFF
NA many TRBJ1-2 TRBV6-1 TGTGCCAGCAGTGACCGGGCCTTAGGGGACGGCTACACCTTC CASSDRALGDGYTF
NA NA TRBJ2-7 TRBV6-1 TGTGCCAGCAGGGGACCCCGGGCCGAGACCTACGGGCAGTACTTC CASRGPRAETYGQYF